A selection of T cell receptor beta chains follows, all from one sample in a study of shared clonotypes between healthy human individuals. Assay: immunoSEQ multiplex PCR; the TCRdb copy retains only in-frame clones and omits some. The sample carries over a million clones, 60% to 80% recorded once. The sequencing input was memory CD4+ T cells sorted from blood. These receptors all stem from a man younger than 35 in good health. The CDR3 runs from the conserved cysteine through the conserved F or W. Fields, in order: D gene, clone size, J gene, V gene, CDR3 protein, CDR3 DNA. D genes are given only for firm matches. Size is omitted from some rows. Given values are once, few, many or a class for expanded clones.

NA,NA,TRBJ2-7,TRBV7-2,CASSTPPGEQYF,TGTGCCAGCAGCACCCCCCCGGGCGAGCAGTACTTC
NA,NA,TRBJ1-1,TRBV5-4,CASSPPGPTEAFF,TGTGCCAGCAGCCCCCCGGGACCCACTGAAGCTTTCTTT
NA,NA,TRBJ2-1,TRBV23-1,CASSQSGTRRNNEQFF,TGCGCCAGCAGTCAATCGGGAACTAGGCGAAACAATGAGCAGTTCTTC
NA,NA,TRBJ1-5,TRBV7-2,CASSSALTGNQPQHF,TGTGCCAGCAGCTCGGCGTTAACAGGGAATCAGCCCCAGCATTTT
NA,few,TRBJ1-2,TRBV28,CASGTGGYTF,TGTGCCAGCGGCACCGGGGGCTACACCTTC
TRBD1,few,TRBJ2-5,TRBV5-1,CASSDRQGSETQYF,TGCGCCAGCAGCGACCGACAGGGGTCAGAGACCCAGTACTTC
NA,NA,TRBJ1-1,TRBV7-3,CASLQNTEAFF,TGTGCCAGCCTCCAGAACACTGAAGCTTTCTTT
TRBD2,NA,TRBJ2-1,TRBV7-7,CASSLGEGPYNEQFF,TGTGCTAGCAGCTTAGGGGAGGGCCCCTACAATGAGCAGTTCTTC
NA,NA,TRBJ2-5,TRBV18,CASSPLRETQYF,TGTGCCAGCTCACCATTGAGAGAGACCCAGTACTTC
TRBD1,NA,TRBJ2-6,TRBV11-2,CASSLTGGRSGANVLTF,TGTGCCAGCAGCTTGACAGGGGGACGCTCTGGGGCCAACGTCCTGACTTTC
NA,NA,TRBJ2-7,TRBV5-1,CASRSALSGYEQYF,TGCGCCAGCAGGTCCGCCTTATCCGGCTACGAGCAGTACTTC
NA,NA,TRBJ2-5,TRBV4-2,CASSQASADVQETQYF,TGTGCCAGCAGCCAAGCTTCCGCGGACGTACAAGAGACCCAGTACTTC
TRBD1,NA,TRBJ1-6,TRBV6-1,CASSLIGQEGSPLHF,TGTGCCAGCAGTCTTATCGGACAGGAGGGTTCACCCCTCCACTTT
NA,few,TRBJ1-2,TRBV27,CASSLSGSNYGYTF,TGTGCCAGCAGTTTGAGCGGGTCTAACTATGGCTACACCTTC
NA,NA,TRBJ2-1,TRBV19,CASSQSFEQFF,TGTGCCAGTAGTCAATCGTTCGAGCAGTTCTTC
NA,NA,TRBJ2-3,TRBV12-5,CASGKGGADTQYF,TGTGCCTCAGGGAAAGGTGGGGCAGATACGCAGTATTTT
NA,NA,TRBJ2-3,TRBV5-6,CASSLGNRGTDTQYF,TGTGCCAGCAGCTTGGGGAATCGGGGCACAGATACGCAGTATTTT
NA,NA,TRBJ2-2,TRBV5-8,CASSRPSRNTGELFF,TGTGCCAGCAGCCGACCGTCTCGGAACACCGGGGAGCTGTTTTTT
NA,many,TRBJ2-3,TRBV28,CASSPPTAHTDTQYF,TGTGCCAGCAGTCCCCCGACAGCCCACACAGATACGCAGTATTTT
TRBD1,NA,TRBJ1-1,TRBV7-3,CASSLSHRGEAFF,TGTGCCAGCAGCTTATCCCACAGGGGAGAAGCTTTCTTT
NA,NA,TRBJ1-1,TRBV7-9,CASSKGTGPDTEAFF,TGTGCCAGCAGCAAAGGGACGGGTCCGGACACTGAAGCTTTCTTT
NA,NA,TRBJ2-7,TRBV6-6,CASSYSQSYEQYF,TGTGCCAGCAGTTACTCGCAATCTTACGAGCAGTACTTC
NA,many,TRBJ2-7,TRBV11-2,CASSLGPNRVLAGEQYF,TGTGCCAGCAGCTTAGGCCCCAACAGGGTCTTAGCGGGTGAGCAGTACTTC
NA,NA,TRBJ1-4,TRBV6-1,CATLGSLWGGLFF,TGTGCCACCCTAGGATCACTTTGGGGGGGACTGTTTTTT
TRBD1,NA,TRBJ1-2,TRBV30,CAWSEKRGTGGFYTF,TGTGCCTGGAGTGAAAAGAGGGGGACAGGGGGCTTTTACACCTTC
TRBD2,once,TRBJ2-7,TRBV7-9,CASSLARTSASYEQYF,TGTGCCAGCAGCTTAGCAAGGACTAGCGCGTCCTACGAGCAGTACTTC
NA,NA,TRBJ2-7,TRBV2,CASRLLSDEQYF,TGTGCCAGCCGTCTCCTCAGCGACGAGCAGTACTTC
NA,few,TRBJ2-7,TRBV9,CASSVARLAGNGEQYF,TGTGCCAGCAGCGTAGCTCGGCTAGCAGGGAATGGCGAGCAGTACTTC
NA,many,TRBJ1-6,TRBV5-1,CASSSQQGPNSPLHF,TGCGCCAGCAGCTCCCAACAGGGACCGAATTCACCCCTCCACTTT
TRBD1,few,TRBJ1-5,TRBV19,CASRQGNGLSNQPQHF,TGTGCCAGTAGACAGGGGAATGGGTTAAGCAATCAGCCCCAGCATTTT
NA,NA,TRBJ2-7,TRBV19,CASRGQPSYEQYF,TGTGCCAGTAGAGGGCAGCCCTCCTACGAGCAGTACTTC
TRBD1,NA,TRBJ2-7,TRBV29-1,CSALGQGYEQYF,TGCAGCGCCCTGGGACAGGGCTACGAGCAGTACTTC
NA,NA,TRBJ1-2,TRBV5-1,CASSLVSETNSGYTF,TGCGCCAGCAGCTTGGTTTCCGAGACCAATTCCGGCTACACCTTC
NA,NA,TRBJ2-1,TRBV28,CASSLSGREQFF,TGTGCCAGCAGTTTGTCCGGAAGGGAGCAGTTCTTC
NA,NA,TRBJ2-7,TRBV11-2,CASSLAGQWGYEQYF,TGTGCCAGCAGCTTAGCCGGACAGTGGGGCTACGAGCAGTACTTC
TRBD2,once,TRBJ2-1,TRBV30,CAWGSGGFGDEQFF,TGTGCCTGGGGTAGCGGGGGGTTCGGCGATGAGCAGTTCTTC
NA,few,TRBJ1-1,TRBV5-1,CASRSASSRGAFF,TGCGCCAGCAGATCTGCTTCTTCACGCGGAGCTTTCTTT
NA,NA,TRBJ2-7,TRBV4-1,CASSLQAGPPSAYEQYF,TGCGCCAGCAGCCTGCAGGCAGGGCCCCCCTCGGCCTACGAGCAGTACTTC
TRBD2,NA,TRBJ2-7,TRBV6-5,CASSYSKASGKGEQYF,TGTGCCAGCAGTTACTCGAAAGCCAGCGGGAAGGGTGAGCAGTACTTC
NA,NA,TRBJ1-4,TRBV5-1,CASSTVPGGEKLFF,TGCGCCAGCAGCACGGTCCCGGGGGGAGAAAAACTGTTTTTT
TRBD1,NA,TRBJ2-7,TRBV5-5,CASSGQGWVYEQYF,TGTGCCAGCAGCGGACAGGGTTGGGTCTACGAGCAGTACTTC
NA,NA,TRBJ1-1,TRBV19,CASSIGGLNTEAFF,TGTGCCAGTAGTATCGGGGGTTTGAACACTGAAGCTTTCTTT
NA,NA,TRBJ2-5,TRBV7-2,CASSLDGSQETQYF,TGTGCCAGCAGCTTAGACGGGTCCCAAGAGACCCAGTACTTC